This T cell receptor beta chain was sequenced in a study of blood T cell repertoires in COVID-19 (dated by TCRdb to 2018 to 2020). Regarding the complete study: Collaborator samples came from the United States, Italy and Spain and covered acute and convalescent phases of COVID-19. The prospective study material was composed of cDNA or gDNA derived from T cells, B-cell-depleted T cells, or PBMCs. Nearly every sample came with metadata listing a de-identified subject ID, COVID-19 status, age in years and sex. Samples were obtained from the ongoing ImmuneRACE study (first 160 participants) and from 1,254 subjects provided by 6 global collaborators. The dataset comprised deeply sampled blood TCRbeta repertoires from subjects exposed to, actively infected with, or recovered from COVID-19. Where available, HLA class I and class II types were taken from metadata supplied by the sample provider and were not determined by assay-based typing. The repertoires were released in a freely available public database intended as a resource for research on the immune response to SARS-CoV-2. What the work shows at the level of the full study, not this receptor alone: How much clinical and demographic metadata was included differed by source and by participant, and the metadata was provided uncurated.

TCRbeta CDR3 regions were amplified from genomic DNA by means of the immunoSEQ Assay, a bias-controlled multiplex PCR. The authors processed their data as follows. The number of nucleated cells in each sample was estimated by amplification of reference gene primers within the assay. Sequence reads were collapsed and filtered to measure the absolute abundance of every unique TCRbeta CDR3 rearrangement. For each sample, productive Simpson clonality was calculated as the square root of Simpson's diversity index across productive rearrangements. TCRdb limited this immuneACCESS table to in-frame rearrangements with V and J called. A share of clones is missing; checked studies link under half to unresolved V genes, and the rest is unexplained. From that table come the V and J calls and clone size; the DNA was used to work out D and trimming. The sample yields around 280,000 clones; 87% were counted once. Approximately 6% of the sample is taken by the ten largest.

Looking up the germline V gene yields CDR1 SNHLY and CDR2 FYNNEI. V sheds 4 bases and J sheds 3 bases, leaving 7 bases between their ends. The CDR3 runs 12 amino acids, cysteine and phenylalanine included. Solely the CDR3 DNA is kept, with 36 bases framed from the first base. Enrolling through a virtual design, the prospective study's participants ranged in age from roughly 18 to 95 years and lived across about two dozen United States geographic areas. In the prospective study, cohorts were assigned on the basis of participant-reported clinical history obtained from a screening survey and a study questionnaire. Recovered participants in ImmuneRACE Cohort 3 were defined as having two consecutive negative NP/OP PCR tests, clearance from a healthcare professional, or resolution of symptoms. In the prospective study, whole blood, serum and a nasopharyngeal or oropharyngeal swab were collected from each participant by mobile phlebotomists. Participants in the prospective study had the option to provide additional blood draws and questionnaires over a 2-month period. Prospective study blood samples were shipped either frozen or at room temperature before DNA extraction.

This clone occurred many times. Which antigen it targets is not known. Base qualities are not provided; no much larger clone lies one nucleotide away. Distinct nucleotide sequences in the sample also encode this CDR3. Source material: PBMCs or T cells enriched from blood (not recorded which). The receptor chain draws on TRBV2 and TRBJ2-7, with TRBD1 tentatively as D gene (6 bases match). The receptor was isolated from a woman in her thirties or forties who had recovered from COVID-19. The DNA sequence follows: TGTGCCAGCAGTGTACAGGGCTACGAGCAGTACTTC. It codes for CASSVQGYEQYF.